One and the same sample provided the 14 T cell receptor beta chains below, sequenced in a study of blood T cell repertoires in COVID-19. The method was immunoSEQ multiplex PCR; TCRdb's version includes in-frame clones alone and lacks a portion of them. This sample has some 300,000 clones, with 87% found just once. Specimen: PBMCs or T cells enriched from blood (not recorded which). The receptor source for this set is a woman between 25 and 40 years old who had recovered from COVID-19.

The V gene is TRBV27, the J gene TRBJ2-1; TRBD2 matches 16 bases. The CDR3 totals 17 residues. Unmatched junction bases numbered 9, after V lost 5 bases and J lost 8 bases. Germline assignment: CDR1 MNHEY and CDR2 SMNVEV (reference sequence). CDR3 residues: CASSEPGLAGGRYEQFF. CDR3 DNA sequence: TGTGCCAGCAGTGAACCGGGACTAGCGGGGGGGCGCTATGAGCAGTTCTTC.

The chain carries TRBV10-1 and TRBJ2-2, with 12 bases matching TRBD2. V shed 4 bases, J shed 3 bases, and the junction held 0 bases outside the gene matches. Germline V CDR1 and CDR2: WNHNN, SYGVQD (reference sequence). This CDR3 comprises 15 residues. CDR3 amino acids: CASSGLAGDTGELFF. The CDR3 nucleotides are TGCGCCAGCAGTGGACTAGCGGGGGACACCGGGGAGCTGTTTTTT.

This CDR3 reads CASSSTSGGAGMGNEQFF. In DNA form, the CDR3 reads TGTGCCAGCAGTTCGACTAGCGGGGGGGCCGGGATGGGCAATGAGCAGTTCTTC. This rearrangement joins TRBV27 to TRBJ2-1; 14 nucleotides match TRBD2. V was pared by 4 bases and J by 6 bases, with 11 bases of the junction left unmatched. This CDR3 region has 18 residues. Germline CDR1 reads MNHEY; CDR2 reads SMNVEV (reference sequence).

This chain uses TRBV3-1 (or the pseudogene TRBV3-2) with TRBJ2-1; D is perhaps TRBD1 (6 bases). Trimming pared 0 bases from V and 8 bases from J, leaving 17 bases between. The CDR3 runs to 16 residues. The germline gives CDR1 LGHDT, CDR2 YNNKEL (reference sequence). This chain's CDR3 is CASSQDRQGRTDEQFF. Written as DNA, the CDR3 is TGTGCCAGCAGCCAAGATCGGCAGGGGCGCACCGATGAGCAGTTCTTC.

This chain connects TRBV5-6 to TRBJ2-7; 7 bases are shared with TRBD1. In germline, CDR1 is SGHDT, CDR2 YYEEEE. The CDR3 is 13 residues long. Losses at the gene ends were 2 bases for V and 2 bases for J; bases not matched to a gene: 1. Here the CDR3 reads CASSFGTAYEQYF. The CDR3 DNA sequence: TGTGCCAGCAGCTTTGGGACAGCCTACGAGCAGTACTTC. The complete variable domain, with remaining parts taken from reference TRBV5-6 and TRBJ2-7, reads DAGVTQSPTHLIKTRGQQVTLRCSPKSGHDTVSWYQQALGQGPQFIFQYYEEEERQRGNFPDRFSGHQFPNYSSELNVNALLLGDSALYLCASSFGTAYEQYFGPGTRLTVT.

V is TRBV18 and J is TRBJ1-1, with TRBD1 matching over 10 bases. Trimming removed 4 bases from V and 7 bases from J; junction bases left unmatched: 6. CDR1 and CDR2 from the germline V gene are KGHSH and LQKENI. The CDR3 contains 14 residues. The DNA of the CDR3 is TGTGCCAGCTCACTAGGGACAGGGGTATTTGAAGCTTTCTTT. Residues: CASSLGTGVFEAFF.

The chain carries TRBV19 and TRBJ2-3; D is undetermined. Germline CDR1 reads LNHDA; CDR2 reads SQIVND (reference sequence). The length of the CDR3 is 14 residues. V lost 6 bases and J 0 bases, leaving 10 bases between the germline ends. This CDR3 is CASSEQISTDTQYF. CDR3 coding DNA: TGTGCCAGTAGCGAACAGATTAGCACAGATACGCAGTATTTT. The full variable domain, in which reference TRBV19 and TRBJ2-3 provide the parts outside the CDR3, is DGGITQSPKYLFRKEGQNVTLSCEQNLNHDAMYWYRQDPGQGLRLIYYSQIVNDFQKGDIAEGYSVSREKKESFPLTVTSAQKNPTAFYLCASSEQISTDTQYFGPGTRLTVL.

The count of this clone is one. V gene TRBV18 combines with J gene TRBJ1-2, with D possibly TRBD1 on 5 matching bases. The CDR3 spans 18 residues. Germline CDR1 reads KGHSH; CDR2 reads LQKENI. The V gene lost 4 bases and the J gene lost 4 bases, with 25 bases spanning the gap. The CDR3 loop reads CASSLRDLGGTAGYGYTF. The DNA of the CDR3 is TGTGCCAGCTCACTCAGGGATTTAGGAGGGACTGCTGGCTATGGCTACACCTTC.

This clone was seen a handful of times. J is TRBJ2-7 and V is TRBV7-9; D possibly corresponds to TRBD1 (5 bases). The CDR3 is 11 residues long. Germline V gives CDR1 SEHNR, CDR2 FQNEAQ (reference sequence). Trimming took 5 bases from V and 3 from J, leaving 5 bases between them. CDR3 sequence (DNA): TGTGCCAGCAGCGACAGCTACGAGCAGTACTTC. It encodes CASSDSYEQYF. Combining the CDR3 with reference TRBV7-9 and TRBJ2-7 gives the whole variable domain DTGVSQNPRHKITKRGQNVTFRCDPISEHNRLYWYRQTLGQGPEFLTYFQNEAQLEKSRLLSDRFSAERPKGSFSTLEIQRTEQGDSAMYLCASSDSYEQYFGPGTRLTVT.

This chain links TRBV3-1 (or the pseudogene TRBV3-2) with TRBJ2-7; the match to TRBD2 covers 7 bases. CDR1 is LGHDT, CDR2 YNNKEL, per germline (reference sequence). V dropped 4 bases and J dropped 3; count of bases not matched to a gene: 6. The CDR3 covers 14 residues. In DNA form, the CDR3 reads TGTGCCAGCAGCCCCGGGTCGGGAGGCTACGAGCAGTACTTC. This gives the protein CASSPGSGGYEQYF.

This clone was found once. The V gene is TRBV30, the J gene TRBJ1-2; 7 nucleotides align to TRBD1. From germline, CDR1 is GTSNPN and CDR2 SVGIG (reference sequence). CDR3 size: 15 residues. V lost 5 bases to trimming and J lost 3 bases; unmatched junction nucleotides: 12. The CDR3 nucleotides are TGTGCCTGGTCCTTAAGTAACAGGGGACACTATGGCTACACCTTC. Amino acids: CAWSLSNRGHYGYTF.

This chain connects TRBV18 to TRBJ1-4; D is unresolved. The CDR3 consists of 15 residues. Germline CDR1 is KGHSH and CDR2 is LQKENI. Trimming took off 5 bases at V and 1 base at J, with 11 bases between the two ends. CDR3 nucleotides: TGTGCCAGCTCATCATTGGCAGGAACTAATGAAAAACTGTTTTTT. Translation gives CASSSLAGTNEKLFF.

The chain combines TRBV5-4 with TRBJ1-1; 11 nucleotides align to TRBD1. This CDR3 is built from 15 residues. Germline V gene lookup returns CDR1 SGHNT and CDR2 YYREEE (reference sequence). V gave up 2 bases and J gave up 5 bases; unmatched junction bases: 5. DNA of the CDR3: TGTGCCAGCAGCTTAAGGACAGGGGGCCTAACTGAAGCTTTCTTT. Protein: CASSLRTGGLTEAFF.

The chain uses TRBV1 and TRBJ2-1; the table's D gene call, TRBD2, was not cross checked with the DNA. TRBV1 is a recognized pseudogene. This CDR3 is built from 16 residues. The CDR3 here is CTSSRGGDSSYNEQFF. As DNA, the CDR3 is TGCACCAGCAGCCGCGGGGGGGACAGCTCCTACAATGAGCAGTTCTTC.